The 20 T cell receptor beta chains below come from one sample, sequenced in a study of radiotherapy plus CTLA-4 blockade in lung cancer (dated by TCRdb to the late 2010s). Preparation of the library involved the immunoSEQ multiplex PCR assay. This is the immuneACCESS table as TCRdb keeps it, with only in-frame sequences that have V and J called. A part of the clones is gone; compared with another copy, unresolved V genes explain less than half, and the rest is unexplained. Counted in this sample were under 35,000 clones; over 60% of them appeared once. The leading ten clones occupy roughly 5% of the sample. The material sequenced was peripheral blood, taken from a patient treated with radiotherapy plus ipilimumab. All receptors derive from a human donor with non-small cell lung cancer whose response to radiotherapy plus ipilimumab could not be evaluated.

V and J are TRBV7-8 and TRBJ2-1, with D maybe TRBD1 (5 bases). The CDR3 covers 16 residues. Germline CDR1 SGHVS, CDR2 FQNEAQ. V shed 2 bases and J shed 0 bases, with 11 bases lying between them. CDR3 loop: CASSLRTRSSYNEQFF. The CDR3 DNA reads as TGTGCCAGCAGCTTAAGGACAAGGAGCTCCTACAATGAGCAGTTCTTC.

This chain connects TRBV19 to TRBJ2-5; D might be TRBD2 (5 bases). The CDR3 has 12 residues. V lost 6 bases and J 5 bases, leaving 10 bases between the germline ends. Germline assignment: CDR1 LNHDA and CDR2 SQIVND (reference sequence). The CDR3 here is CASSQRGETQYF. The CDR3 DNA reads as TGTGCCAGTAGCCAGAGAGGGGAGACCCAGTACTTC.

This rearrangement joins TRBV11-2 to TRBJ1-1; D is ambiguous. This CDR3 spans 14 amino acids. Trimming pared 7 bases from V and 5 bases from J, leaving 17 bases between. Germline V gene sequence: CDR1 SGHAT, CDR2 FQNNGV. The CDR3 here is CASTPLEPPTEAFF. CDR3 in DNA: TGTGCCAGCACCCCACTGGAGCCCCCAACTGAAGCTTTCTTT.

The chain joins TRBV5-5 to TRBJ2-5, with 9 bases lining up with TRBD1. The CDR3 has 14 amino acids. Germline V CDR1 and CDR2: SGHKS, YYEKEE (reference sequence). Unmatched junction bases numbered 3, after V lost 2 bases and J lost 4 bases. The CDR3 bases are TGTGCCAGCAGCTTACAGGGGGCCGGAGAGACCCAGTACTTC. It translates to CASSLQGAGETQYF.

J is TRBJ2-1 and V is TRBV9, with 10 bases that match TRBD2. Unmatched junction bases numbered 4, after V lost 2 bases and J lost 8 bases. Germline V CDR1 and CDR2: SGDLS, YYNGEE. The CDR3 has 14 amino acids. DNA for the CDR3: TGTGCCAGCAGCGTTAGCGGGAGGTTCTATGAGCAGTTCTTC. As protein: CASSVSGRFYEQFF.

The V call is TRBV9, the J call TRBJ1-6; D call uncertain. V gave up 0 bases and J gave up 0 bases, with 7 bases separating them. The CDR3 extends over 16 amino acids. CDR1 and CDR2 from the germline V gene are SGDLS and YYNGEE. CDR3 region: CASSVGGSSYNSPLHF. In DNA, the CDR3 is TGTGCCAGCAGCGTAGGCGGGAGCTCCTATAATTCACCCCTCCACTTT.

The chain uses TRBV29-1 and TRBJ2-1; 7 nucleotides agree with TRBD1. With 5 bases clipped from V and 7 bases from J, the junction kept 2 bases outside the gene matches. The length of the CDR3 is 11 residues. Germline V gene lookup returns CDR1 SQVTM and CDR2 ANQGSEA. CDR3 DNA sequence: TGCAGCGTTCGCAGGGGGAATGAGCAGTTCTTC. Amino acids: CSVRRGNEQFF.

Concerning this clone: The junction departs from germline at one end; a sequencing error may be responsible. The chain carries TRBV6-5 and TRBJ1-2; the D gene is possibly TRBD1 (5 bases). This CDR3 comprises 14 residues. Germline V gene sequence: CDR1 MNHEY, CDR2 SVGAGI. The CDR3 here is CASSIKGPNYDYTF. The CDR3, as DNA: TGTGCCAGCAGTATTAAGGGGCCTAACTATGACTACACCTTC.

This clone rates as medium-sized. CDR3 DNA: TGTGCCAGGGGGAGGGGCGGCGGGGTTAGCAATCAGCCCCAGCATTTT. Encoded protein: CARGRGGGVSNQPQHF. The J gene is TRBJ1-5, the V gene TRBV21-1. TRBV21-1 corresponds to a pseudogene. This CDR3 spans 16 amino acids.

The chain couples TRBV2 to TRBJ1-3; D gene unclear. Germline values: CDR1 SNHLY, CDR2 FYNNEI. The CDR3 length is 15 residues. Between the trimmed V and J ends, which lost 6 bases and 1 base, there was a span of 13 bases. The DNA for the CDR3 is TGTGCCAGCAGCACTTCGTCAGGATCTGGAAACACCATATATTTT. Its translation: CASSTSSGSGNTIYF.

The chain employs TRBV28 and TRBJ1-5; TRBD1 might be the D (6 bases). Trimming pared 1 base from V and 7 bases from J, leaving 11 bases between. Germline values: CDR1 MDHEN, CDR2 SYDVKM. The CDR3 consists of 14 residues. CDR3: CASSLFTGTQPQHF. CDR3 coding DNA: TGTGCCAGCAGTTTATTTACAGGGACGCAGCCCCAGCATTTT. Filled out from reference TRBV28 and TRBJ1-5, the complete variable domain reads DVKVTQSSRYLVKRTGEKVFLECVQDMDHENMFWYRQDPGLGLRLIYFSYDVKMKEKGDIPEGYSVSREKKERFSLILESASTNQTSMYLCASSLFTGTQPQHFGDGTRLSIL.

J is TRBJ2-5 and V is TRBV19; no clear D gene. Trimming took 0 bases from V and 7 from J, leaving 15 bases between them. The germline CDR1 and CDR2 sequences are LNHDA and SQIVND (reference sequence). The CDR3 sequence is 15 residues long. The CDR3, as DNA: TGTGCCAGTAGTATAGATGCTAGTCAAGCAATGACCCAGTACTTC. Its protein product is CASSIDASQAMTQYF.

The J gene is TRBJ1-1, the V gene TRBV9, with no clear D. The V end lost 0 bases, the J end lost 5 bases, and 5 bases lay between the germline ends. The germline CDR1 and CDR2 sequences are SGDLS and YYNGEE. The CDR3 runs to 12 residues. The DNA for the CDR3 is TGTGCCAGCAGCGTAGGGCAGACTGAAGCTTTCTTT. Amino acids: CASSVGQTEAFF. The full variable domain, completed using reference TRBV9 and TRBJ1-1, is DSGVTQTPKHLITATGQRVTLRCSPRSGDLSVYWYQQSLDQGLQFLIQYYNGEERAKGNILERFSAQQFPDLHSELNLSSLELGDSALYFCASSVGQTEAFFGQGTRLTVV.

There are a few counts of this clone. V usage is TRBV6-1 and J usage is TRBJ2-1, with 10 bases matching TRBD1. V trimming: 6 bases; J trimming: 2 bases; junction bases outside the gene matches: 1. The CDR3 sequence is 14 residues long. The germline V gene encodes CDR1 MNHNS and CDR2 SASEGT. The CDR3 DNA sequence: TGTGCCAGCAGGACAGGGGGCGCCTACAATGAGCAGTTCTTC. Residues: CASRTGGAYNEQFF.

This clone was counted a few times. V gene TRBV29-1 combines with J gene TRBJ2-7; D is unclear. Germline CDR1 and CDR2: SQVTM and ANQGSEA. The CDR3 runs 16 residues. V gave up 0 bases and J gave up 2 bases, with 17 bases separating them. This chain's CDR3 is CSVEDQGGPNPYEQYF. The DNA of the CDR3 is TGCAGCGTTGAAGATCAAGGCGGCCCGAACCCCTACGAGCAGTACTTC.

The rearrangement uses TRBV6-5 and TRBJ2-3; 9 bases line up with TRBD2. The J segment lost 5 bases and the V segment lost 0 bases, leaving 6 bases of the junction unmatched. The CDR3 is 16 amino acids. Per the germline V gene, CDR1 is MNHEY and CDR2 is SVGAGI. The CDR3, as DNA: TGTGCCAGCAGTTACTCGGCGGGAGGGCGAAAAGATACGCAGTATTTT. Protein sequence: CASSYSAGGRKDTQYF.

The chain has TRBV28 and TRBJ2-7, with D unresolved. The CDR3 spans 12 residues. V was cut by 1 base and J by 3 bases, with 4 bases left in between. Germline assignment: CDR1 MDHEN and CDR2 SYDVKM. The CDR3 DNA reads TGTGCCAGCAGTTTATCTAACTACGAGCAGTACTTC. Its protein product is CASSLSNYEQYF.

The chain couples TRBV27 to TRBJ1-2, with D hard to call. The CDR3 loop spans 18 amino acids. The germline V gene has CDR1 MNHEY and CDR2 SMNVEV (reference sequence). The germline V and J ends were trimmed by 8 bases and 1 base, with 26 bases remaining between them. CDR3 bases: TGTGCCAGCGGAGGCCTCGCCCTCGGAGTCCACCTTAACTATGGCTACACCTTC. Encoded protein: CASGGLALGVHLNYGYTF.

A single count supports this clone. This chain links TRBV30 with TRBJ2-3; 15 nucleotides agree with TRBD2. Germline CDR1 reads GTSNPN; CDR2 reads SVGIG (reference sequence). This CDR3 is 19 amino acids long. With 1 base clipped from V and 4 bases from J, the junction kept 12 bases outside the gene matches. The CDR3 DNA reads TGTGCCTGGAGTGCGCGACGGACTAGCGGGAGGGCCCTTGCAGATACGCAGTATTTT. Translation: CAWSARRTSGRALADTQYF.

CDR3 sequence reads: CASSHTDGGYGYTF. The CDR3 region has the DNA TGTGCCAGCAGCCATACTGACGGGGGCTATGGCTACACCTTC. This chain uses TRBV7-9 with TRBJ1-2, with D perhaps matching TRBD1 (5 bases). The CDR3 is 14 residues long. The germline CDR1 and CDR2 sequences are SEHNR and FQNEAQ (reference sequence). V shed 5 bases and J shed 4 bases, with 14 bases lying between them.